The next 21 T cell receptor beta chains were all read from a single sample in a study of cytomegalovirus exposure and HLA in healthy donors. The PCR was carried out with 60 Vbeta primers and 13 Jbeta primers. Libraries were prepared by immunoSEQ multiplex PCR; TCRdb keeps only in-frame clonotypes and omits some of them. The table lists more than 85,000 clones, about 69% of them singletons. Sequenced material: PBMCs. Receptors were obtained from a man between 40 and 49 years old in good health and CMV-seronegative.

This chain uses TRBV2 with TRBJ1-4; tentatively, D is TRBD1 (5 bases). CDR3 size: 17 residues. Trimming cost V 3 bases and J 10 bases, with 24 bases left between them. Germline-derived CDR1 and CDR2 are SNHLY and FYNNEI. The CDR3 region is CASSEGPLAGGVGKLFF. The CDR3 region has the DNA TGTGCCAGCAGTGAGGGGCCTTTAGCAGGAGGGGTAGGAAAACTGTTTTTT.

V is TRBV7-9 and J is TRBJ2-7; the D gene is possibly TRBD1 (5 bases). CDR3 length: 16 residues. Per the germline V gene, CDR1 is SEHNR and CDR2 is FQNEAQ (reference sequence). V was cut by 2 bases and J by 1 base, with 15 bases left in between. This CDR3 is CASSLSQGRMSYEQYF. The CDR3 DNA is TGTGCCAGCAGCTTATCCCAGGGTAGGATGTCCTACGAGCAGTACTTC.

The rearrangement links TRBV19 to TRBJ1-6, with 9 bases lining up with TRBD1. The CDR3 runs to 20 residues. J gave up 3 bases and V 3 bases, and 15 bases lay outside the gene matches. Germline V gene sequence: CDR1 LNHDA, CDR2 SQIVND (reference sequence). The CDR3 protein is CASSMLVGQGSANYNSPLHF. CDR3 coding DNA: TGTGCCAGTAGTATGCTGGTAGGACAGGGGTCGGCCAACTATAATTCACCCCTCCACTTT.

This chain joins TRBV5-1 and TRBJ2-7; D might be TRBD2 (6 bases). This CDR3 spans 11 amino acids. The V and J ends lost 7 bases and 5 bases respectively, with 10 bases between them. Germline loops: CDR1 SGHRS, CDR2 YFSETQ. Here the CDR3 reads CASASVNEQYF. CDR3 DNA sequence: TGCGCCAGCGCTAGCGTAAACGAGCAGTACTTC.

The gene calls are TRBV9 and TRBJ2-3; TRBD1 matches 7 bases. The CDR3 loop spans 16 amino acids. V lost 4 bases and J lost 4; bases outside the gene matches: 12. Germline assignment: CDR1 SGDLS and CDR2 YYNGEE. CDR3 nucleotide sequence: TGTGCCAGCAGCAGAGGGGGCCGCATCCCTCCAGATACGCAGTATTTT. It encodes CASSRGGRIPPDTQYF.

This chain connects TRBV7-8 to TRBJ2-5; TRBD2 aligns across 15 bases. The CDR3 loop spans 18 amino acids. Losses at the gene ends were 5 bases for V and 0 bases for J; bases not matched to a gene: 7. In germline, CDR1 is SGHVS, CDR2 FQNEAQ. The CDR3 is CASSRGLAGGLYQETQYF. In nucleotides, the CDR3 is TGTGCCAGCAGCAGGGGACTAGCGGGGGGCTTGTACCAAGAGACCCAGTACTTC.

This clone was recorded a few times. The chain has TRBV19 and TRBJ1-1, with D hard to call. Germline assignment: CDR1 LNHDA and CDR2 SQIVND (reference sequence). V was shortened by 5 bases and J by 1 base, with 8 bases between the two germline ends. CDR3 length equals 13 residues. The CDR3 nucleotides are TGTGCCAGTAGTCGGAGGGAGAACACTGAAGCTTTCTTT. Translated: CASSRRENTEAFF.

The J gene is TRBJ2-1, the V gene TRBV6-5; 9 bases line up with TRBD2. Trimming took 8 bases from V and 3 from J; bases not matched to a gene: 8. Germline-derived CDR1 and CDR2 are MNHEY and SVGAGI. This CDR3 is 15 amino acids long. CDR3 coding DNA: TGTGCCAGCGCCAGGGCTAGCGGGGTCTACAATGAGCAGTTCTTC. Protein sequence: CASARASGVYNEQFF.

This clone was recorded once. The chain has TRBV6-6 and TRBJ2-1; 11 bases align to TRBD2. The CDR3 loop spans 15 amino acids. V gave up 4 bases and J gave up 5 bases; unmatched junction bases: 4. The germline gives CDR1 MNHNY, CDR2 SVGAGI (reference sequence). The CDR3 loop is CASSSRLAGNNEQFF. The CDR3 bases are TGTGCCAGCAGTTCACGACTAGCGGGAAACAATGAGCAGTTCTTC.

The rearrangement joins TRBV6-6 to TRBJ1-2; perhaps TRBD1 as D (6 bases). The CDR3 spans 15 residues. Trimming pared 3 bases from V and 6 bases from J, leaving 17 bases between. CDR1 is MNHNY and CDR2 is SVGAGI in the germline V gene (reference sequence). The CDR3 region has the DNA TGTGCCAGCAGTTATACCGAAGGGGGTACCCATGGCTACACCTTC. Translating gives CASSYTEGGTHGYTF.

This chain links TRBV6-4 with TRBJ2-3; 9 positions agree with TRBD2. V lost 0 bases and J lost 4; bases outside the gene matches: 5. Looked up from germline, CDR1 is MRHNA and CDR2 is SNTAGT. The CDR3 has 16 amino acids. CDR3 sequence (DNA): TGTGCCAGCAGTGACTCGCTCCGCGGGGGGGCAGATACGCAGTATTTT. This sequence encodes CASSDSLRGGADTQYF.

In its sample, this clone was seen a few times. The CDR3 loop reads CASRPAGGIYGYTF. In DNA form, the CDR3 reads TGCGCCAGCCGTCCTGCAGGGGGAATCTATGGCTACACCTTC. The V gene is TRBV4-1, the J gene TRBJ1-2, with TRBD1 identical over 7 bases. This CDR3 contains 14 residues. Losses at the gene ends were 8 bases for V and 4 bases for J; bases not matched to a gene: 10. CDR1 and CDR2 from the germline V gene are MGHRA and YSYEKL.

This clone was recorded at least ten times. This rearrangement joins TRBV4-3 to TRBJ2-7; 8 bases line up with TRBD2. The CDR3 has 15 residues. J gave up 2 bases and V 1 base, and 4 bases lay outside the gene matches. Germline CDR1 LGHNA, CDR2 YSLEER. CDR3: CASSQVRGGAYEQYF. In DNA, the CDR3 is TGCGCCAGCAGCCAAGTCCGGGGGGGGGCCTACGAGCAGTACTTC.

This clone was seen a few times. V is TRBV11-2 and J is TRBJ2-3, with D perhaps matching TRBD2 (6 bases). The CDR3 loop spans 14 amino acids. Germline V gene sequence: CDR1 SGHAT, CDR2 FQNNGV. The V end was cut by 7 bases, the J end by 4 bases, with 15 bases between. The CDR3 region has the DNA TGTGCCAGCACCTCGTGGGGGGTGGCAGATACGCAGTATTTT. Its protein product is CASTSWGVADTQYF.

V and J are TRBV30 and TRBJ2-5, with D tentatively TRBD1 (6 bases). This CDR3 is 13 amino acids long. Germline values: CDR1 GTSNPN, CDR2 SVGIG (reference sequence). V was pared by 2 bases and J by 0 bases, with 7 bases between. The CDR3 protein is CAWSQGYQETQYF. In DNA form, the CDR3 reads TGTGCCTGGAGTCAGGGGTACCAAGAGACCCAGTACTTC.

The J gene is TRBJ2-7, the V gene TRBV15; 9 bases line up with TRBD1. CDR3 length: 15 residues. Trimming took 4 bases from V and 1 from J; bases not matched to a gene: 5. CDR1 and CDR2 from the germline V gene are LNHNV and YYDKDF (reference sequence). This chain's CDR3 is CATSNQGQGSYEQYF. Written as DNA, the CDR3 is TGTGCCACCAGCAACCAGGGACAGGGATCCTACGAGCAGTACTTC.

DNA for the CDR3: TGTGCCAGCAGTCCAGACAGCGATTACGAGCAGTACTTC. This translates into CASSPDSDYEQYF. The V call is TRBV28, the J call TRBJ2-7, with a possible D match to TRBD1 (5 bases). Germline V lookup: CDR1 MDHEN, CDR2 SYDVKM. V was pared by 5 bases and J by 4 bases, with 12 bases between. This CDR3 comprises 13 residues.

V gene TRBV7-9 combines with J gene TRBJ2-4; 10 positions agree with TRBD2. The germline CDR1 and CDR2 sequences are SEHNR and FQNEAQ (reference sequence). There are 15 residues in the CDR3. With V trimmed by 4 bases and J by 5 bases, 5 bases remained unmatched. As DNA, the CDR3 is TGTGCCAGCAGCTACGCTGGACTAGCGGAAAACATTCAGTACTTC. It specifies CASSYAGLAENIQYF.

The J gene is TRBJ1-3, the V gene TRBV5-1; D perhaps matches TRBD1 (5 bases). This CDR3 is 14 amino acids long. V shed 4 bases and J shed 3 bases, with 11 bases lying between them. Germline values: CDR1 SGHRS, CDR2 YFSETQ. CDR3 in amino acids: CASSPDSFGNTIYF. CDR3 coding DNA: TGCGCCAGCAGCCCAGACAGCTTTGGAAACACCATATATTTT. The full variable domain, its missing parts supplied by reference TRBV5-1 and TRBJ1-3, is KAGVTQTPRYLIKTRGQQVTLSCSPISGHRSVSWYQQTPGQGLQFLFEYFSETQRNKGNFPGRFSGRQFSNSRSEMNVSTLELGDSALYLCASSPDSFGNTIYFGEGSWLTVV.

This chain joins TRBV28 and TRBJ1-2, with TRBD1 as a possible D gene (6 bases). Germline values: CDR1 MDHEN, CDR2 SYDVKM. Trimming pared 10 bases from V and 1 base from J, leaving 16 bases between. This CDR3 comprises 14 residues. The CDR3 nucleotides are TGTGCCACCCGGACAGATAGAAGTAACTATGGCTACACCTTC. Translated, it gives CATRTDRSNYGYTF.

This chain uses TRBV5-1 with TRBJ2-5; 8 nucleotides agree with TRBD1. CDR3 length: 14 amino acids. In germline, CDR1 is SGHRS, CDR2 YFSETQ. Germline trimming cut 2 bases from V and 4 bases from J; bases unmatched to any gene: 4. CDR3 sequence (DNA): TGCGCCAGCAGCTTAGGACAGGGCCGAGAGACCCAGTACTTC. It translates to CASSLGQGRETQYF.